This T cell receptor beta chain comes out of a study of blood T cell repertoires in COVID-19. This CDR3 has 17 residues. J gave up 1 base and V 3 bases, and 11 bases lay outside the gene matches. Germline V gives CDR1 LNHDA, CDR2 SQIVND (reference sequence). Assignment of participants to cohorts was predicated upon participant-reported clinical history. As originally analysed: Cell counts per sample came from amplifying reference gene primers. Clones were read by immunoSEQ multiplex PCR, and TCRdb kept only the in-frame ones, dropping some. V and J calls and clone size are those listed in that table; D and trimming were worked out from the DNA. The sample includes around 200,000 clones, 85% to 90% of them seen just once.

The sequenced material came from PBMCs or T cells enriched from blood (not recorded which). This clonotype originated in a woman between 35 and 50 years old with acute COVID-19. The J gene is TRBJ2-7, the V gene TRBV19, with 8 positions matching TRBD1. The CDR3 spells CASSMKPRDRGSYEQYF. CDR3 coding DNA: TGTGCCAGTAGTATGAAACCCCGTGACAGGGGTTCCTACGAGCAGTACTTC.